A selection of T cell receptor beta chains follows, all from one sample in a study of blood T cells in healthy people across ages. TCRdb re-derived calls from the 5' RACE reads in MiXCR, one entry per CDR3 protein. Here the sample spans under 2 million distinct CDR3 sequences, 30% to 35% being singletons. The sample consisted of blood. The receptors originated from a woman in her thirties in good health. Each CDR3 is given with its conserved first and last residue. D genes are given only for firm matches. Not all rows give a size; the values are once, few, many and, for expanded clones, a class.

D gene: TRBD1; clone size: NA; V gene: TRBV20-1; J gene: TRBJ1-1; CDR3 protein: CSALQGAISNTEAFF; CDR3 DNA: TGCAGTGCACTACAGGGGGCGATTTCGAACACTGAAGCTTTCTTT
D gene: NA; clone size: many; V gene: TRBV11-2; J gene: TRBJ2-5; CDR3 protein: CASSPNSGGFGKETQYF; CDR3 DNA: TGTGCCAGCAGCCCCAACTCCGGGGGTTTTGGAAAAGAGACCCAGTACTTC
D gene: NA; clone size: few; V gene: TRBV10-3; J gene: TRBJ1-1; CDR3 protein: CAITQQENTEAFF; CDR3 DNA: TGTGCCATCACCCAACAGGAGAACACTGAAGCTTTCTTT
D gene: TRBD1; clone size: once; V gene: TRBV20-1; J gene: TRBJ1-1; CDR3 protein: CSAREGTAEAFF; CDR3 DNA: TGCAGTGCTAGGGAAGGGACAGCTGAAGCTTTCTTT
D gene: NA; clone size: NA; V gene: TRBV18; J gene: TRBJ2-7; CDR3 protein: CASSPLESSYEQYF; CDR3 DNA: TGTGCCAGCTCACCATTGGAGAGCTCCTACGAGCAGTACTTC
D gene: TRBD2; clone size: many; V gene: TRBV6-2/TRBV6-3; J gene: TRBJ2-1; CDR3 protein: CASSPLLAVSYNEQFF; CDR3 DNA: TGTGCCAGCAGTCCCCTCCTAGCGGTTTCCTACAATGAGCAGTTCTTC
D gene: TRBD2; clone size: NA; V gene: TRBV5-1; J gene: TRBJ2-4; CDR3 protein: CASSLYLAGGEEQYF; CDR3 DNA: TGCGCCAGCAGCTTGTATCTAGCGGGAGGGGAGGAGCAGTACTTC
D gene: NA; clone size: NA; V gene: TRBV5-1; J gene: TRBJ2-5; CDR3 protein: CASSSGAGSETQYF; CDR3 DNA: TGCGCCAGCAGCTCGGGAGCAGGGTCAGAGACCCAGTACTTC
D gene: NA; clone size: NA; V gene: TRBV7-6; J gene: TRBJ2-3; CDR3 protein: CASSFMAGSRRTDTQYF; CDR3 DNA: TGTGCCAGCAGCTTTATGGCGGGGAGCAGAAGGACAGATACGCAGTATTTT
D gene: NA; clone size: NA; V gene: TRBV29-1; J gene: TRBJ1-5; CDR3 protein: CSVGKGGNQPQHF; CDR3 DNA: TGCAGCGTTGGAAAGGGCGGCAATCAGCCCCAGCATTTT
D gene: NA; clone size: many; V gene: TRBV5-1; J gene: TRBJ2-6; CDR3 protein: CASSLESGANVLTF; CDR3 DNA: TGTGCCAGCAGCTTAGAATCCGGGGCCAACGTCCTGACTTTC
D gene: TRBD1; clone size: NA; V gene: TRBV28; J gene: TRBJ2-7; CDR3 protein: CASRSGTGLYEQYF; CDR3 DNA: TGTGCCAGCAGATCCGGGACAGGGTTGTACGAGCAGTACTTC
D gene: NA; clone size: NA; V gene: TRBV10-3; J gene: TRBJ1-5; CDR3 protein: CAISESGEPQHF; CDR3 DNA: TGTGCCATCAGTGAGTCGGGAGAGCCCCAGCATTTT
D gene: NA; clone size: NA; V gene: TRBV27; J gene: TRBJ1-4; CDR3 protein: CASSLSQYGGKLFF; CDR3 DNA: TGTGCCAGCAGTTTATCCCAATACGGCGGAAAACTGTTTTTT
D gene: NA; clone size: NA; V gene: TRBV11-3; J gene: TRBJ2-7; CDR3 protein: CASSAGAGLAGEQYF; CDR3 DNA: TGTGCCAGCAGCGCGGGTGCAGGTCTAGCAGGCGAGCAGTACTTC
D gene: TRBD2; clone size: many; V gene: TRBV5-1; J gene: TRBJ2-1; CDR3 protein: CASSLEGLADYNEQFF; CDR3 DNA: TGCGCCAGCAGCTTGGAGGGACTAGCGGACTACAATGAGCAGTTCTTC
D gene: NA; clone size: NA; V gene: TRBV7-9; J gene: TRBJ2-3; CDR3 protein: CASSFRGWDTQYF; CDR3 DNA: TGTGCCAGCAGCTTCCGGGGCTGGGATACGCAGTATTTT
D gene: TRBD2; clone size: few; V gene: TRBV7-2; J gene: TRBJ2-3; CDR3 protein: CASSLEFASGTTDTQYF; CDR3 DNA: TGTGCCAGCAGCTTAGAGTTCGCTAGCGGAACCACAGATACGCAGTATTTT
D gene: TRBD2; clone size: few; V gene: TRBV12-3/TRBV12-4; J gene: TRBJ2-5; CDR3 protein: CASSLAGGGSETQYF; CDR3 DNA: TGTGCCAGCAGTTTAGCCGGGGGGGGTTCGGAGACCCAGTACTTC
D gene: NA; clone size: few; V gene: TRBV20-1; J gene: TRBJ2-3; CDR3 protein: CSARDVAGVGTDTQYF; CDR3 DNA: TGCAGTGCTAGAGATGTCGCAGGGGTAGGCACAGATACGCAGTATTTT
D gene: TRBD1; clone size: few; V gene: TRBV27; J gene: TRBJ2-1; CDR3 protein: CTSSRTGGAYNEQFF; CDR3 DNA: TGTACCAGCAGTCGGACAGGGGGCGCCTACAATGAGCAGTTCTTC
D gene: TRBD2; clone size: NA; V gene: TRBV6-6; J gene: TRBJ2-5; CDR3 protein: CASLEGIAGDHETQYF; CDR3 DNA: TGTGCCAGCCTGGAGGGAATAGCGGGGGACCATGAGACCCAGTACTTC
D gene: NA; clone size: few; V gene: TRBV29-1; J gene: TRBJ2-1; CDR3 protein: CSVEVKLVEQFF; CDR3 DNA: TGCAGCGTTGAAGTGAAACTAGTTGAGCAGTTCTTC
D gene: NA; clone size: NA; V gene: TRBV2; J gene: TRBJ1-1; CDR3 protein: CASGGGQQMNTAAFF; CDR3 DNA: TGTGCCAGCGGGGGGGGGCAGCAAATGAACACTGCAGCTTTCTTT
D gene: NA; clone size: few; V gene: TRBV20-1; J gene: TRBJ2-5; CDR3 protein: CSARQPNRGETQYF; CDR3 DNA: TGCAGTGCTAGGCAGCCCAACCGGGGAGAGACCCAGTACTTC
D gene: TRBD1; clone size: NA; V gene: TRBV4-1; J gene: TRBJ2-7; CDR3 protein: CASSPRDRAPYEQYF; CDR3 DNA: TGCGCCAGCAGCCCCCGGGACAGGGCTCCCTACGAGCAGTACTTC
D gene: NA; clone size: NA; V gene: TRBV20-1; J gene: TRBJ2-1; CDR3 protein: CSARDDSGSYNEQFF; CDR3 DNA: TGCAGTGCTAGAGATGATAGCGGATCCTACAATGAGCAGTTCTTC
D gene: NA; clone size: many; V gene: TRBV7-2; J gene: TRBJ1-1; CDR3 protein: CASSSKLRTTAFF; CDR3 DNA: TGTGCCAGCAGCTCGAAACTCAGGACTACGGCTTTCTTT
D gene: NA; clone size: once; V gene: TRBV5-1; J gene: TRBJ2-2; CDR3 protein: CASSLAPVVGELFF; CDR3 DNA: TGCGCCAGCAGCTTGGCCCCCGTTGTCGGGGAGCTGTTTTTT
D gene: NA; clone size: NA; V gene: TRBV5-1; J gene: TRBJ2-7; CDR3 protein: CASSLWGGTHTYEQYF; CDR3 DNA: TGCGCCAGCAGCTTGTGGGGCGGGACACATACCTACGAGCAGTACTTC
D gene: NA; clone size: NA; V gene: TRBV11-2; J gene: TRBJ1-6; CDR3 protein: CASSPAAGRSPLHF; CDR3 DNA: TGTGCCAGCAGCCCGGCGGCAGGACGTTCACCCCTCCACTTT
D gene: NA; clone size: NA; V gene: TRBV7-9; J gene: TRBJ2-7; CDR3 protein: CASSLADRGSYEQYF; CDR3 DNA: TGTGCCAGCAGCTTAGCCGATCGGGGGTCCTACGAGCAGTACTTC
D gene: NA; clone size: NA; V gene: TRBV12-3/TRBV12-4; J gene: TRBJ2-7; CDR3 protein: CASSPGDPYEQYF; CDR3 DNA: TGTGCCAGCAGTCCGGGGGACCCCTACGAGCAGTACTTC
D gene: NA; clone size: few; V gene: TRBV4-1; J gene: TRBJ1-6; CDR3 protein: CASSSRVRSPLHF; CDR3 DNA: TGCGCCAGCAGTTCCAGGGTCCGATCACCCCTCCACTTT
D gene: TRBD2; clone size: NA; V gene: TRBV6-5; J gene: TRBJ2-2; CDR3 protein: CASSYGRGVTGELFF; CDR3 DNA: TGTGCCAGCAGTTACGGGCGGGGGGTAACCGGGGAGCTGTTTTTT
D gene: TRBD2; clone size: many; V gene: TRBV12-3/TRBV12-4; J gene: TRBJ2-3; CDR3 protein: CASSLSGGPTDTQYF; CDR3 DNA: TGTGCCAGCAGTTTATCGGGGGGGCCCACAGATACGCAGTATTTT
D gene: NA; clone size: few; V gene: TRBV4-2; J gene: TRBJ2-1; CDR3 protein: CASSHKRGTAYNEQFF; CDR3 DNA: TGTGCCAGCAGCCACAAACGCGGGACAGCCTACAATGAGCAGTTCTTC
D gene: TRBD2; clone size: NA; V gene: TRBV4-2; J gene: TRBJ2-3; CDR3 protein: CASSQDVTSGSQATQYF; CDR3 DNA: TGTGCCAGCAGCCAAGATGTTACTAGCGGTTCCCAGGCCACGCAGTATTTT
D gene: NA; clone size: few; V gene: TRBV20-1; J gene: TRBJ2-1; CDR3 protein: CSASSGGEFF; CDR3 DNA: TGCAGTGCAAGCAGCGGAGGGGAGTTCTTC
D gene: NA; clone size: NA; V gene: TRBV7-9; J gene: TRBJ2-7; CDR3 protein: CASSLPAAGQLGNSYEQYF; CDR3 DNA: TGTGCCAGCAGCTTACCAGCCGCGGGACAGCTTGGAAACTCCTACGAGCAGTACTTC
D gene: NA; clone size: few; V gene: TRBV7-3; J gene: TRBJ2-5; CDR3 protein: CASSFNTAEGETQYF; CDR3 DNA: TGTGCCAGCAGCTTTAATACAGCCGAGGGTGAGACCCAGTACTTC
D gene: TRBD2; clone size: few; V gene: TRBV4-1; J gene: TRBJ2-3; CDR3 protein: CASSQVRPGLAGAATQYF; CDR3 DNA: TGCGCCAGCAGCCAAGTCAGGCCGGGACTAGCGGGGGCGGCTACGCAGTATTTT
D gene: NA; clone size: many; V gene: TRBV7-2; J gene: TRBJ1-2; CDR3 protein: CASSPSTGALEYGYTF; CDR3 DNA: TGTGCCAGCAGCCCTTCGACAGGTGCCCTTGAGTATGGCTACACCTTC
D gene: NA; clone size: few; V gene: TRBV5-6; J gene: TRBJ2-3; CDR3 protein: CASSLSTATQYF; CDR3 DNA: TGTGCCAGCAGCTTGTCAACAGCCACGCAGTATTTT
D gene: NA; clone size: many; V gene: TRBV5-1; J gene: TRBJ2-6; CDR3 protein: CASSRDLSGANVLTF; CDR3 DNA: TGCGCCAGCAGCAGGGACCTCTCTGGGGCCAACGTCCTGACTTTC
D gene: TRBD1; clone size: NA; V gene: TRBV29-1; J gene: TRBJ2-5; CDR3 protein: CSVEEEAGGETQYF; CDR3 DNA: TGCAGCGTTGAAGAGGAGGCAGGGGGAGAGACCCAGTACTTC
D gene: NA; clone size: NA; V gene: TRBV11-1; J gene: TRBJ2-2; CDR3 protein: CASSLARGLSTGELFF; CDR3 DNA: TGTGCCAGCAGCTTAGCGCGGGGACTCTCCACCGGGGAGCTGTTTTTT
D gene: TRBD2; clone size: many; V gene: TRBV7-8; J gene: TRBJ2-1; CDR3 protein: CASSLQSGRVGNEQFF; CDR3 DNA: TGTGCCAGCAGCTTACAAAGCGGGAGGGTTGGCAATGAGCAGTTCTTC
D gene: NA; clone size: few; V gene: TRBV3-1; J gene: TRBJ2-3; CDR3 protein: CASSEDPSTDTQYF; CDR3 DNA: TGTGCCAGCAGCGAGGACCCCTCCACAGATACGCAGTATTTT
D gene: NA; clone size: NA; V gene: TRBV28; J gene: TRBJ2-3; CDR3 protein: CASSLQISGPDPFTDTQYF; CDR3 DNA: TGTGCCAGCAGTTTACAGATTAGCGGCCCCGATCCCTTCACAGATACGCAGTATTTT
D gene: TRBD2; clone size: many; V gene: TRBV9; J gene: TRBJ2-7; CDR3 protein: CASSATGLAGHEQYF; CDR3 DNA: TGTGCCAGCAGCGCTACGGGACTAGCGGGCCACGAGCAGTACTTC
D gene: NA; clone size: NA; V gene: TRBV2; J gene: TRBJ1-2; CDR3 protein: CASSTGLNYGYTF; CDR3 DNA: TGTGCCAGCAGTACCGGGTTAAACTATGGCTACACCTTC
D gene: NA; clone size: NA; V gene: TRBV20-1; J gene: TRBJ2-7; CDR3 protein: CSARGALASYEQYF; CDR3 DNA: TGCAGTGCTAGAGGTGCCCTAGCGAGCTACGAGCAGTACTTC